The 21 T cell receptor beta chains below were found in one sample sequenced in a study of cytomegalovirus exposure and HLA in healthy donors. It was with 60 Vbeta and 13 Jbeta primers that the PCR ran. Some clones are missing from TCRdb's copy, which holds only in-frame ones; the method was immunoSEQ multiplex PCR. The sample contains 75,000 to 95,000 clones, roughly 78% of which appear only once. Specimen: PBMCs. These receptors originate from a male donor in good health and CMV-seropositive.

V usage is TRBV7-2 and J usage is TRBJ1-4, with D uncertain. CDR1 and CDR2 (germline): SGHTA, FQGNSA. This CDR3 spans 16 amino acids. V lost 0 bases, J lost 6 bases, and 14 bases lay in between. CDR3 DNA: TGTGCCAGCAGCTTAGCGTCCGGGATTAGGGATGAAAAACTGTTTTTT. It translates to CASSLASGIRDEKLFF.

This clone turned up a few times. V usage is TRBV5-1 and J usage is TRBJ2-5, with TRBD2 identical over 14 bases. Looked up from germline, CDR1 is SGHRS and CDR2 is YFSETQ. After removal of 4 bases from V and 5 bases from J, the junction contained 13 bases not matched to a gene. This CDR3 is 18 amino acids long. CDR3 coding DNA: TGCGCCAGCAGCGGGGGACTAGCGGGAGTAATGGGCTGGGAGACCCAGTACTTC. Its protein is CASSGGLAGVMGWETQYF.

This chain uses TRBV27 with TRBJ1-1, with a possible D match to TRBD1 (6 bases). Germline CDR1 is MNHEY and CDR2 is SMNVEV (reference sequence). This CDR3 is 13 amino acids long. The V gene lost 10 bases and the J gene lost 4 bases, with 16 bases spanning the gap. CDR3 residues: CATEQGPGTEAFF. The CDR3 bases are TGTGCCACTGAGCAGGGGCCGGGCACTGAAGCTTTCTTT.

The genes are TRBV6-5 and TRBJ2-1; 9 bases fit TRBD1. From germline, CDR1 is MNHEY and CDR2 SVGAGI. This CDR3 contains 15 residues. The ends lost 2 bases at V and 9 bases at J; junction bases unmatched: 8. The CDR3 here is CASSYRDRVSGEQFF. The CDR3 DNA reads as TGTGCCAGCAGTTACCGGGACAGGGTAAGCGGTGAGCAGTTCTTC.

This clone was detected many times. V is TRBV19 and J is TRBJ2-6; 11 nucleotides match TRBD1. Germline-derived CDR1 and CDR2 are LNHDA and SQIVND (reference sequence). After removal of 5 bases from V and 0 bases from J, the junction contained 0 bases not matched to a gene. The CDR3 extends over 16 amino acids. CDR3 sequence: CASSGTGGSGANVLTF. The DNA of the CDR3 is TGTGCCAGTAGTGGGACAGGGGGCTCTGGGGCCAACGTCCTGACTTTC.

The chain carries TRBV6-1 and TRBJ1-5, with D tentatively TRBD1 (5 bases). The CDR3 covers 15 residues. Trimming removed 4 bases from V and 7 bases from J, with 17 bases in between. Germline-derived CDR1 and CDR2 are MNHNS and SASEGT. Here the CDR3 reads CASSVRLQGGQPQHF. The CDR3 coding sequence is TGTGCCAGCAGTGTGAGACTGCAGGGAGGCCAGCCCCAGCATTTT.

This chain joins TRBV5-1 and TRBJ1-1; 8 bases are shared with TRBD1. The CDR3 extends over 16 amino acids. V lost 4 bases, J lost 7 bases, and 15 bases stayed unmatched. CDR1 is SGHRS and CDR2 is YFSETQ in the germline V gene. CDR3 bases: TGCGCCAGCAGCCTACCCGGGACAGGCGGTATGTATGAAGCTTTCTTT. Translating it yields CASSLPGTGGMYEAFF.

The CDR3 DNA reads TGTGCCAGCAGGGATCGACTAGCGAGACGTTACGAGCAGTACTTC. Protein: CASRDRLARRYEQYF. This chain uses TRBV5-4 with TRBJ2-7; TRBD2 matches 8 bases. J lost 4 bases, V lost 5 bases, and 11 bases had no gene match. The CDR3 runs 15 residues. CDR1 and CDR2 from the germline V gene are SGHNT and YYREEE (reference sequence).

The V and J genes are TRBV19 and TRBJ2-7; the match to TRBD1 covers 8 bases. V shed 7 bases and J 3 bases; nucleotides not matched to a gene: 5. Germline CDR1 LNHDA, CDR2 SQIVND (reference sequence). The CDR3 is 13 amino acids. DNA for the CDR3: TGTGCCAGTAATTTAGGGACAGGCTACGAGCAGTACTTC. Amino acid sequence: CASNLGTGYEQYF.

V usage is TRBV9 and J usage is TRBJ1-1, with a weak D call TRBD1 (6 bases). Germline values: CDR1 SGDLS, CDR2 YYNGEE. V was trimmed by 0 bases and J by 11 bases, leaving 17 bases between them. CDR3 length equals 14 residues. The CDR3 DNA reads TGTGCCAGCAGCGTAGACAGGGAACCCGCCAGGGCTTTCTTT. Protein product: CASSVDREPARAFF.

CDR3 in amino acids: CASSSSGAFWETQYF. The CDR3 DNA reads TGTGCCAGCAGCTCTAGCGGGGCGTTTTGGGAGACCCAGTACTTC. V is TRBV7-2 and J is TRBJ2-5, with 9 bases aligning to TRBD2. The junction had 8 bases not matched to a gene; V was cut back by 4 bases and J by 5 bases. The CDR3 is 15 amino acids. Germline V gives CDR1 SGHTA, CDR2 FQGNSA. The variable domain in full, with the rest retrieved from reference TRBV7-2 and TRBJ2-5, is GAGVSQSPSNKVTEKGKDVELRCDPISGHTALYWYRQSLGQGLEFLIYFQGNSAPDKSGLPSDRFSAERTGGSVSTLTIQRTQQEDSAVYLCASSSSGAFWETQYFGPGTRLLVL.

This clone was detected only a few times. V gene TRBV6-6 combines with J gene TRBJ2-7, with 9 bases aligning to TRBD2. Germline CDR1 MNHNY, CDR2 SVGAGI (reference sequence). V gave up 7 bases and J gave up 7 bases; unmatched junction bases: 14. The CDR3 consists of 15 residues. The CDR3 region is CASNPRGGRAGEQYF. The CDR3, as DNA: TGTGCCAGCAACCCCCGGGGCGGGAGGGCCGGGGAGCAGTACTTC.

CDR3 nucleotides: TGTGCCAGCAGCCGAAACAGGGGGCTACTGGACACTGAAGCTTTCTTT. It specifies CASSRNRGLLDTEAFF. The chain recombines TRBV5-4 with TRBJ1-1; TRBD1 aligns across 9 bases. The V segment lost 4 bases and the J segment 3 bases; nucleotides outside the gene matches: 10. CDR1 and CDR2 (germline): SGHNT, YYREEE (reference sequence). The CDR3 extends over 16 amino acids.

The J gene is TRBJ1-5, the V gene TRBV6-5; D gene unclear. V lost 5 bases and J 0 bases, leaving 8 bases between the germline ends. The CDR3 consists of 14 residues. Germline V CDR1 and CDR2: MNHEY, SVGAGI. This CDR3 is CASSTGNSNQPQHF. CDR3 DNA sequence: TGTGCCAGCAGTACGGGGAATAGCAATCAGCCCCAGCATTTT.

For the CDR3, the DNA is TGTGCCAGCAGCTTATCATGGAGCTCCTACAATGAGCAGTTCTTC. Translation gives CASSLSWSSYNEQFF. The rearrangement links TRBV7-2 to TRBJ2-1; D is uncertain. The V end lost 2 bases, the J end lost 0 bases, and 8 bases lay between the germline ends. CDR3 length: 15 residues. From germline, CDR1 is SGHTA and CDR2 FQGNSA.

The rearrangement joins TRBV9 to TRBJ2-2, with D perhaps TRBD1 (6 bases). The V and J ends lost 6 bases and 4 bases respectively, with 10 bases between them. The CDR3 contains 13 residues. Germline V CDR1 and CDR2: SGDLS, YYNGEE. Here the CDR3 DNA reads TGTGCCAGCACCGGACAGATCACCGGGGAGCTGTTTTTT. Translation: CASTGQITGELFF.

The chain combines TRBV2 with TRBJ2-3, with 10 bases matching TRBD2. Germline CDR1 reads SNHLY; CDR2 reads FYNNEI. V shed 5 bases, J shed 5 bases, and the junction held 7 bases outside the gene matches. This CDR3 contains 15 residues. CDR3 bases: TGTGCCAGCAGTCATCCCGGGACTAGCGAAGATACGCAGTATTTT. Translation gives CASSHPGTSEDTQYF.

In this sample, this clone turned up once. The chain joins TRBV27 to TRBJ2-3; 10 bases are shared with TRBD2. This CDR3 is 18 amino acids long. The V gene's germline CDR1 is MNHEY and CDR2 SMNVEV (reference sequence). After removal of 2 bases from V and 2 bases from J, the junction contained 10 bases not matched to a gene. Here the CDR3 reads CASSLRWLAGDYTDTQYF. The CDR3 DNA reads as TGTGCCAGCAGTTTAAGATGGCTAGCGGGGGACTACACAGATACGCAGTATTTT.

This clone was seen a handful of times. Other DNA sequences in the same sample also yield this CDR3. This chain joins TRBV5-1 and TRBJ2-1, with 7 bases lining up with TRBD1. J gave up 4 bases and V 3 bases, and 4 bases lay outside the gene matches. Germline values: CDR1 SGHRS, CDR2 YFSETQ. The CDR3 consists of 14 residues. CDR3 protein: CASSSAGGYNEQFF. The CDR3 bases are TGCGCCAGCAGCTCGGCAGGGGGATACAATGAGCAGTTCTTC.

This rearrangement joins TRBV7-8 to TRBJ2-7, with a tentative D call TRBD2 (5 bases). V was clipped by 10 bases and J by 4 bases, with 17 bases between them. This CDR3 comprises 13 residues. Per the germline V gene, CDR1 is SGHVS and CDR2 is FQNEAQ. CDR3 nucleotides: TGTGCCACCGGCAGGACTTCAATGTACGAGCAGTACTTC. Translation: CATGRTSMYEQYF.

The DNA of the CDR3 is TGTGCCAGCAGTTTGATGGCGGGAAGCAATCAGCCCCAGCATTTT. Residues: CASSLMAGSNQPQHF. The chain combines TRBV27 with TRBJ1-5; no clear D gene. Per germline, CDR1 MNHEY and CDR2 SMNVEV (reference sequence). Trimming took 3 bases from V and 1 from J, leaving 10 bases between them. The CDR3 runs 15 residues.